The rows below give T cell receptor beta chains drawn from one sample of a study of blood T cell repertoires in COVID-19. Here immunoSEQ multiplex PCR was the method, and the copy in TCRdb shows in-frame clones only, minus some. The sample contains about 150,000 clones, more than 80% of which appear only once. The specimen was peripheral blood. These receptors were collected from a woman in her thirties or forties with acute or convalescent COVID-19. Both conserved end residues are part of each CDR3. A D gene is named only where the DNA matches it firmly. Clone size, where shown, is once, few, many, or a class for clones that have expanded.

clone_size: NA; v_call: TRBV11-1; j_call: TRBJ2-7; d_call: TRBD2; cdr3_nt: TGTGCCAGCAGCAGGACTAGCGGGGACGAGCAGTACTTC; cdr3_aa: CASSRTSGDEQYF
clone_size: NA; v_call: TRBV19; j_call: TRBJ2-4; d_call: TRBD2; cdr3_nt: TGTGCCAGTAGTGCGGGACTAGTCTCGGTTATAGCCAAAAACATTCAGTACTTC; cdr3_aa: CASSAGLVSVIAKNIQYF
clone_size: few; v_call: TRBV2; j_call: TRBJ2-2; d_call: TRBD1; cdr3_nt: TGTGCCAGCAGGGGGACAGGGAACACCGGGGAGCTGTTTTTT; cdr3_aa: CASRGTGNTGELFF
clone_size: NA; v_call: TRBV9; j_call: TRBJ2-5; d_call: NA; cdr3_nt: TGTGCCAGCAGCGCCCGGGAGCTGTACCAAGAGACCCAGTACTTC; cdr3_aa: CASSARELYQETQYF
clone_size: NA; v_call: TRBV15; j_call: TRBJ1-1; d_call: TRBD1; cdr3_nt: TGTGCCACCAGCACCCGGGACAGGGGGGTGAACACTGAAGCTTTCTTT; cdr3_aa: CATSTRDRGVNTEAFF
clone_size: NA; v_call: TRBV3-1/TRBV3-2; j_call: TRBJ2-2; d_call: NA; cdr3_nt: TGTGCCAGCAGCCACCTTCTGGGGGACTGGCTCGGGGAGCTGTTTTTT; cdr3_aa: CASSHLLGDWLGELFF
clone_size: NA; v_call: TRBV24-1; j_call: TRBJ2-2; d_call: TRBD1; cdr3_nt: TGTGCCACCAGTGAGGGGACAGGGGGCTTGATGTCCGGGGAGCTGTTTTTT; cdr3_aa: CATSEGTGGLMSGELFF
clone_size: NA; v_call: TRBV11-3; j_call: TRBJ2-1; d_call: NA; cdr3_nt: TGTGCCAGCAGCTTATGGCAGCGGAATGAGCAGTTCTTC; cdr3_aa: CASSLWQRNEQFF
clone_size: NA; v_call: TRBV6-5; j_call: TRBJ2-7; d_call: NA; cdr3_nt: TGTGCCAGCAGTTACTTTACAGGGGGGGCCTACGAGCAGTACTTC; cdr3_aa: CASSYFTGGAYEQYF
clone_size: NA; v_call: TRBV5-8; j_call: TRBJ2-1; d_call: NA; cdr3_nt: TGTGCCAGCAGCTTGGGTCAGGGGACCTACAATGAGCAGTTCTTC; cdr3_aa: CASSLGQGTYNEQFF
clone_size: NA; v_call: TRBV15; j_call: TRBJ2-3; d_call: TRBD2; cdr3_nt: TGTGCCACCAGCAGAGAGACTAGCACGGCAGGGGATACGCAGTATTTT; cdr3_aa: CATSRETSTAGDTQYF
clone_size: few; v_call: TRBV14; j_call: TRBJ1-6; d_call: NA; cdr3_nt: TGTGCCAGCAGCCCCACTGTCCGCCGTAGTAATTCACCCCTCCACTTT; cdr3_aa: CASSPTVRRSNSPLHF
clone_size: NA; v_call: TRBV20-1; j_call: TRBJ1-2; d_call: NA; cdr3_nt: TGCAGTGCTAATATACAGGGTGGCTACACCTTC; cdr3_aa: CSANIQGGYTF
clone_size: once; v_call: TRBV11-3; j_call: TRBJ2-1; d_call: TRBD1; cdr3_nt: TGTGCCAGCAGCCTCTGGACAGGGGGCGCCCACAATGAGCAGTTCTTC; cdr3_aa: CASSLWTGGAHNEQFF
clone_size: NA; v_call: TRBV7-2; j_call: TRBJ1-4; d_call: NA; cdr3_nt: TGTGCCACCCGAAGCGGGGGGCGTTTTGGTGAAAAACTGTTTTTT; cdr3_aa: CATRSGGRFGEKLFF
clone_size: few; v_call: TRBV5-1; j_call: TRBJ1-5; d_call: NA; cdr3_nt: TGCGCCAGCAGCTTGGTTGGGGAGGCGAGTCAGCCCCAGCATTTT; cdr3_aa: CASSLVGEASQPQHF
clone_size: NA; v_call: TRBV18; j_call: TRBJ2-1; d_call: NA; cdr3_nt: TGTGCCAGCTCACCGGCAGGGCCCAGGTACAATGAGCAGTTCTTC; cdr3_aa: CASSPAGPRYNEQFF
clone_size: NA; v_call: TRBV9; j_call: TRBJ1-4; d_call: NA; cdr3_nt: TGTGCCAGCAGCGTAGAGATCGGGGGGAATGAAAAACTGTTTTTT; cdr3_aa: CASSVEIGGNEKLFF
clone_size: NA; v_call: TRBV5-1; j_call: TRBJ2-3; d_call: NA; cdr3_nt: TGCGCCAGCAGCACCGGACAGCTATCCACAGATACGCAGTATTTT; cdr3_aa: CASSTGQLSTDTQYF
clone_size: once; v_call: TRBV2; j_call: TRBJ2-1; d_call: TRBD2; cdr3_nt: TGTGCCAGCAGTACTAGCGGGATTGGTAATGAGCAGTTCTTC; cdr3_aa: CASSTSGIGNEQFF
clone_size: NA; v_call: TRBV24-1; j_call: TRBJ2-1; d_call: TRBD1; cdr3_nt: TGTGCCACCAGTGAGTTTCCGGGACAGGGGTCCTACAATGAGCAGTTCTTC; cdr3_aa: CATSEFPGQGSYNEQFF
clone_size: NA; v_call: TRBV5-1; j_call: TRBJ2-3; d_call: NA; cdr3_nt: TGCGCCAGCAGCTTGACAACAGATACGCAGTATTTT; cdr3_aa: CASSLTTDTQYF
clone_size: NA; v_call: TRBV5-5; j_call: TRBJ1-4; d_call: TRBD1; cdr3_nt: TGTGCCAGCAGCTTGCTCCAAGGGGGCTGGGAAAAACTGTTTTTT; cdr3_aa: CASSLLQGGWEKLFF
clone_size: NA; v_call: TRBV7-9; j_call: TRBJ1-1; d_call: NA; cdr3_nt: TGTGCCAGCAGCCCTACGGGTTCGAACACTGAAGCTTTCTTT; cdr3_aa: CASSPTGSNTEAFF
clone_size: NA; v_call: TRBV5-4; j_call: TRBJ1-2; d_call: NA; cdr3_nt: TGTGCCAGCAGCTTGGGAAGGGAGGAGGGCTATGGCTACACCTTC; cdr3_aa: CASSLGREEGYGYTF
clone_size: NA; v_call: TRBV29-1; j_call: TRBJ2-1; d_call: NA; cdr3_nt: TGCAGCGTTGAATTGCTCCGGACTACTCCCTACAATGAGCAGTTCTTC; cdr3_aa: CSVELLRTTPYNEQFF
clone_size: NA; v_call: TRBV28; j_call: TRBJ2-3; d_call: TRBD1; cdr3_nt: TGTGCCAGCAGTTTAGTCAGGGGGCGGGATACGCAGTATTTT; cdr3_aa: CASSLVRGRDTQYF
clone_size: NA; v_call: TRBV10-3; j_call: TRBJ1-6; d_call: NA; cdr3_nt: TGTGCCATCAGTGAGTCTCTCGGGGGAGGAGGTAATTCACCCCTCCACTTT; cdr3_aa: CAISESLGGGGNSPLHF
clone_size: once; v_call: TRBV5-4; j_call: TRBJ2-1; d_call: TRBD2; cdr3_nt: TGTGCCAGCAGCTTGGGTCCGCCGGGACTAGCGGGAGTCAATGAGCAGTTCTTC; cdr3_aa: CASSLGPPGLAGVNEQFF
clone_size: once; v_call: TRBV7-6; j_call: TRBJ2-3; d_call: NA; cdr3_nt: TGTGCCAGCAGCGGAAAGGGAGCTGGTACGCAGTATTTT; cdr3_aa: CASSGKGAGTQYF
clone_size: NA; v_call: TRBV28; j_call: TRBJ1-5; d_call: NA; cdr3_nt: TGTGCCAGCAGTTTGCCCGGGGAGCCCCAGCATTTT; cdr3_aa: CASSLPGEPQHF
clone_size: NA; v_call: TRBV27; j_call: TRBJ2-3; d_call: NA; cdr3_nt: TGTGCCAGCAGTTTAGGCCCCGGGGATACGCAGTATTTT; cdr3_aa: CASSLGPGDTQYF
clone_size: NA; v_call: TRBV19; j_call: TRBJ2-7; d_call: TRBD1; cdr3_nt: TGTGCCAGTAGTATGGCGACAGGGTTAGTCGAGCAGTACTTC; cdr3_aa: CASSMATGLVEQYF
clone_size: NA; v_call: TRBV7-9; j_call: TRBJ2-2; d_call: NA; cdr3_nt: TGTGCCAGCAGGCTACCAAACACCGGGGAGCTGTTTTTT; cdr3_aa: CASRLPNTGELFF
clone_size: NA; v_call: TRBV7-3; j_call: TRBJ2-3; d_call: TRBD2; cdr3_nt: TGTGCCAGCAGCAAGACTAGCGGGGTCACAGATACGCAGTATTTT; cdr3_aa: CASSKTSGVTDTQYF
clone_size: once; v_call: TRBV7-9; j_call: TRBJ1-6; d_call: NA; cdr3_nt: TGTGCCTCAGGGGTAGATTCACCCCTCCACTTT; cdr3_aa: CASGVDSPLHF
clone_size: few; v_call: TRBV11-3; j_call: TRBJ2-7; d_call: TRBD2; cdr3_nt: TGTGCCAGCAGCCCGGGGGGGGACTACGGACTGTACTTC; cdr3_aa: CASSPGGDYGLYF
clone_size: NA; v_call: TRBV5-1; j_call: TRBJ1-5; d_call: TRBD1; cdr3_nt: TGCGCCAGCAGCGATACAGGGGGTAATCAGCCCCAGCATTTT; cdr3_aa: CASSDTGGNQPQHF
clone_size: once; v_call: TRBV29-1; j_call: TRBJ2-5; d_call: TRBD1; cdr3_nt: TGCAGCGTAGACCGGGACAGCCAACCGGAGACCCAGTACTTC; cdr3_aa: CSVDRDSQPETQYF
clone_size: NA; v_call: TRBV3-1/TRBV3-2; j_call: TRBJ2-5; d_call: TRBD2; cdr3_nt: TGTGCCAGCAGCCCCAGACTAGCGGGACCGGAGACCCAGTACTTC; cdr3_aa: CASSPRLAGPETQYF
clone_size: NA; v_call: TRBV6-5; j_call: TRBJ2-5; d_call: NA; cdr3_nt: TGTGCCAGCAGCAAGACAAGTGGAGAGACCCAGTACTTC; cdr3_aa: CASSKTSGETQYF
clone_size: NA; v_call: TRBV29-1; j_call: TRBJ2-3; d_call: NA; cdr3_nt: TGCAGCGTTGACGGCAGGGGAAAAGGGGCAGATACGCAGTATTTT; cdr3_aa: CSVDGRGKGADTQYF
clone_size: NA; v_call: TRBV29-1; j_call: TRBJ2-3; d_call: TRBD1; cdr3_nt: TGCAGCGTTCAGGGGGTGGGGGCAGATACGCAGTATTTT; cdr3_aa: CSVQGVGADTQYF
clone_size: NA; v_call: TRBV11-3; j_call: TRBJ2-1; d_call: TRBD2; cdr3_nt: TGTGCCAGCAGCTTCGGTAGCGGGACTGACAATGAGCAGTTCTTC; cdr3_aa: CASSFGSGTDNEQFF
clone_size: NA; v_call: TRBV19; j_call: TRBJ2-6; d_call: TRBD1; cdr3_nt: TGTGCCAGTAGTAGACAGGGGGGACTCTCTGGGGCCAACGTCCTGACTTTC; cdr3_aa: CASSRQGGLSGANVLTF
clone_size: NA; v_call: TRBV7-3; j_call: TRBJ2-3; d_call: TRBD2; cdr3_nt: TGTGCCAGCAGCCCCAGCGGGGGTTTGTTGGATACGCAGTATTTT; cdr3_aa: CASSPSGGLLDTQYF
clone_size: NA; v_call: TRBV5-1; j_call: TRBJ2-1; d_call: TRBD1; cdr3_nt: TGCGCCAGCAGTTTCCGGACAGGGATAAACAATGAGCAGTTCTTC; cdr3_aa: CASSFRTGINNEQFF
clone_size: NA; v_call: TRBV3-1/TRBV3-2; j_call: TRBJ2-2; d_call: NA; cdr3_nt: TGTGCCAGCAGCCGGGACACCAACACCGGGGAGCTGTTTTTT; cdr3_aa: CASSRDTNTGELFF
clone_size: once; v_call: TRBV7-6; j_call: TRBJ1-1; d_call: TRBD1; cdr3_nt: TGTGCCAGCAGCTTTTCCTCGGACAGGGCCACTGAAGCTTTCTTT; cdr3_aa: CASSFSSDRATEAFF